These 28 T cell receptor beta chains were all obtained from the same sample, sequenced in a study of molecular identifiers for immune sequencing clone quantification. TCRdb called the PCR reads again in MiXCR, with one record for every CDR3 protein. The table shows hundreds of thousands of distinct CDR3 sequences, with just under 20% occurring only once. Material for sequencing was naive CD8+ T cells from blood, with Jurkat cell RNA spiked in. Subset in this sample: FACS-sorted CD8+CD4-CCR7+CD45RA+ naive T cells. These receptors were collected from a human donor in good health. Some libraries in this study had Jurkat cell RNA spiked in.

This clonotype occurred many times. The gene calls are TRBV28 and TRBJ2-7, with D perhaps being TRBD1 or TRBD2 (5 bases each). V was pared by 5 bases and J by 7 bases, with 12 bases between. The CDR3 sequence is 12 residues long. From germline, CDR1 is MDHEN and CDR2 SYDVKM. CDR3 amino acids: CASSRDLNEQYF. CDR3 nucleotides: TGTGCCAGCAGTAGGGACCTGAATGAGCAGTACTTC. Filled out from reference TRBV28 and TRBJ2-7, the complete variable domain reads DVKVTQSSRYLVKRTGEKVFLECVQDMDHENMFWYRQDPGLGLRLIYFSYDVKMKEKGDIPEGYSVSREKKERFSLILESASTNQTSMYLCASSRDLNEQYFGPGTRLTVT.

This clonotype was picked up many times. The chain recombines TRBV29-1 with TRBJ1-1; D gene uncertain. Per germline, CDR1 SQVTM and CDR2 ANQGSEA. V was cut by 3 bases and J by 7 bases, with 12 bases left in between. The CDR3 contains 12 residues. The chain's CDR3 is CSVDGGALEAFF. The CDR3 nucleotides read TGCAGCGTTGATGGAGGCGCCCTTGAAGCTTTCTTT.

This clonotype was picked up a small number of times. The rearrangement joins TRBV27 to TRBJ2-7, with 8 bases lining up with TRBD2. The V and J ends lost 8 bases and 6 bases, in that order; junction bases with no gene match: 12. The CDR3 totals 14 residues. Germline values: CDR1 MNHEY, CDR2 SMNVEV (reference sequence). This chain's CDR3 is CASSLGLVSGEQYF. In DNA, the CDR3 is TGTGCCAGCTCCTTGGGACTAGTCAGTGGCGAGCAGTACTTC.

The sample holds many counts of this clonotype. The rearrangement uses TRBV19 and TRBJ2-6, with D perhaps matching TRBD1 (6 bases). Per germline, CDR1 LNHDA and CDR2 SQIVND (reference sequence). The CDR3 sequence is 19 residues long. Trimming shortened V by 4 bases and J by 2 bases, and 21 bases separated the two germline ends. CDR3 in amino acids: CASSTGVRLPLAGANVLTF. CDR3 DNA: TGTGCCAGTAGTACAGGGGTCCGACTACCCCTCGCTGGGGCCAACGTCCTGACTTTC.

This CDR3 is CASSYPGTYEQYF. For the CDR3, the DNA is TGTGCCAGCAGTTACCCCGGGACTTACGAGCAGTACTTC. The chain carries TRBV6-6 and TRBJ2-7, with D maybe TRBD2 (6 bases). The V end was cut by 2 bases, the J end by 4 bases, with 9 bases between. The CDR3 has 13 residues. Germline V gene data show CDR1 as MNHNY and CDR2 as SVGAGI (reference sequence).

V gene TRBV20-1 combines with J gene TRBJ2-2; perhaps TRBD2 as D (7 bases). CDR1 and CDR2 from the germline V gene are DFQATT and SNEGSKA (reference sequence). V shed 0 bases and J shed 5 bases, with 16 bases lying between them. The CDR3 runs to 16 residues. The DNA of the CDR3 is TGCAGTGCTAGAGATCGGGTCAGGGGAGGGACCGGGGAGCTGTTTTTT. Protein product: CSARDRVRGGTGELFF.

This clonotype was seen at least ten times. The V call is TRBV19, the J call TRBJ1-5; 9 bases are shared with TRBD1. The CDR3 runs to 17 residues. Germline V CDR1 and CDR2: LNHDA, SQIVND (reference sequence). J was trimmed by 0 bases and V by 4 bases; bases with no gene match: 7. The CDR3 sequence is CASSRAGTGISNQPQHF. The CDR3 DNA follows: TGTGCCAGTAGTAGAGCCGGGACAGGGATTAGCAATCAGCCCCAGCATTTT.

On this clonotype: A much more abundant neighbour one base away suggests this may be a read error. The chain employs TRBV12-3 or TRBV12-4 and TRBJ2-2; 8 nucleotides agree with TRBD2. The CDR3 totals 18 residues. The CDR3 bases are TGTGCCAGCAATTTAGGCGGGTCGGGGGGGATGTACACCGGGGAGCTGTTTTTT. Amino acid sequence: CASNLGGSGGMYTGELFF.

In regard to this clonotype: Since the CDR3 does not end with the conserved phenylalanine or tryptophan, this likely comes from a read error. CDR3 nucleotides: TGCAGTGCTAGGGGTCGGACAGGCTTAGAAGAAAAACTGTTTCCT. It is translated as CSARGRTGLEEKLFP. The rearrangement links TRBV20-1 to TRBJ1-4; 7 nucleotides match TRBD1. In germline, CDR1 is DFQATT, CDR2 SNEGSKA (reference sequence). CDR3 length: 15 residues. J was trimmed by 8 bases and V by 3 bases; bases with no gene match: 12.

In this sample, this clonotype turned up a few times. The chain uses TRBV6-5 and TRBJ2-7; D is perhaps TRBD1 (5 bases). The V end was cut by 8 bases, the J end by 2 bases, with 13 bases between. CDR3 length: 13 residues. Germline lookup yields CDR1 MNHEY and CDR2 SVGAGI. CDR3 sequence (DNA): TGTGCCAGCCAGCACCAGGGCGCCTACGAGCAGTACTTC. Translation: CASQHQGAYEQYF.

On this clonotype: It may be a read error: a sequence one base away is much more abundant. This chain uses TRBV4-1 with TRBJ1-6, with unresolved D. Germline CDR1 is MGHRA and CDR2 is YSYEKL. The CDR3 covers 16 residues. CDR3 nucleotides: TGCGCCAGCAGCCAAGATGGGTCCCCGACTAATTCACTCCTCCACTTT. Protein: CASSQDGSPTNSLLHF.

As regards this clonotype: This clone may be a read error of a much larger clone one base away. The chain is built from TRBV29-1 and TRBJ1-2; the D is unclear. With 4 bases removed from V and 3 bases from J, the gap between germline ends came to 12 bases. The CDR3 runs 13 residues. Germline CDR1 is SQVTM and CDR2 is ANQGSEA. Here the CDR3 reads CSVGTEADYGYTF. CDR3 DNA sequence: TGCAGCGTTGGTACCGAGGCAGACTATGGCTACACCTTC.

The sample holds many counts of this clonotype. This sequence joins TRBV12-5 and TRBJ2-4, with 11 bases lining up with TRBD1. The ends lost 3 bases at V and 7 bases at J; junction bases unmatched: 5. Germline V CDR1 and CDR2: LGHNT, FRNRAP. The CDR3 contains 15 residues. The CDR3 coding sequence is TGTGCTAGTGGTTTATCCGGACAGGGGGCTAACATTCAGTACTTC. This sequence encodes CASGLSGQGANIQYF.

The chain carries TRBV29-1 and TRBJ2-7; TRBD1 or TRBD2 may be the D gene (5 bases each). CDR3 length: 13 amino acids. V lost 3 bases, J lost 6 bases, and 15 bases lay in between. The germline V gene encodes CDR1 SQVTM and CDR2 ANQGSEA. The CDR3 DNA follows: TGCAGCGTTGATGGTAACCGGGACGCCGAGCAGTACTTC. The encoded protein is CSVDGNRDAEQYF.

This clonotype has ten or more counts. V and J are TRBV9 and TRBJ1-6; TRBD1 is a possible D gene (6 bases). The CDR3 extends over 14 amino acids. The V gene's germline CDR1 is SGDLS and CDR2 YYNGEE. The V gene lost 0 bases and the J gene lost 12 bases, with 13 bases spanning the gap. The CDR3 coding sequence is TGTGCCAGCAGCGTAGCTTGGACAGATGGACCCCTCCACTTT. Its translation: CASSVAWTDGPLHF.

This clonotype was seen more than once but under ten times. This sequence joins TRBV4-1 and TRBJ1-4, with D uncertain. The V end was cut by 6 bases, the J end by 8 bases, with 16 bases between. CDR1 and CDR2 (germline): MGHRA, YSYEKL. The CDR3 is 14 residues long. This chain's CDR3 is CASRPGVGAEKLFF. The CDR3 DNA reads TGCGCCAGCAGGCCGGGCGTGGGCGCGGAAAAACTGTTTTTT.

This sequence joins TRBV19 and TRBJ1-5; D is uncertain. The CDR3 consists of 15 residues. Germline V gene lookup returns CDR1 LNHDA and CDR2 SQIVND (reference sequence). Trimming removed 9 bases from V and 3 bases from J, with 18 bases in between. The CDR3 loop is CASVPFSGYNQPQHF. CDR3 in DNA: TGTGCCAGCGTGCCGTTTTCGGGATACAATCAGCCCCAGCATTTT.

As regards this clonotype: The junction departs from the called germline gene at one end, perhaps through a read error. J is TRBJ1-2 and V is TRBV20-1; no clear D. CDR1 is DFQATT, CDR2 SNEGSKA, per germline (reference sequence). CDR3 size: 13 residues. This chain's CDR3 is CCASEFRGYGYAF. For the CDR3, the DNA is TGCTGTGCTAGCGAATTTAGAGGCTATGGCTACGCCTTC.

The J gene is TRBJ2-1, the V gene TRBV12-5, with a weak D call TRBD1 (6 bases). Trimming cost V 3 bases and J 6 bases, with 15 bases left between them. The CDR3 spans 15 residues. CDR1 is LGHNT and CDR2 is FRNRAP in the germline V gene. CDR3 sequence reads: CASGFYPTGTNEQFF. In nucleotides, the CDR3 is TGTGCTAGTGGTTTCTACCCGACAGGTACCAATGAGCAGTTCTTC.

This clonotype was observed a handful of times. The CDR3 loop is CASSTWGGTGELFF. The DNA of the CDR3 is TGTGCCAGCAGTACGTGGGGGGGAACCGGGGAGCTGTTTTTT. The chain combines TRBV27 with TRBJ2-2; 7 positions match TRBD2. V lost 5 bases, J lost 5 bases, and 5 bases stayed unmatched. Germline V gene data show CDR1 as MNHEY and CDR2 as SMNVEV (reference sequence). The CDR3 consists of 14 residues.

The rearrangement links TRBV19 to TRBJ2-7; D may be TRBD1 or TRBD2 (5 bases each). The length of the CDR3 is 13 residues. Trimming removed 7 bases at V and 4 bases at J, with 14 bases between. Germline assignment: CDR1 LNHDA and CDR2 SQIVND (reference sequence). The CDR3 DNA sequence: TGTGCCAGTACCCTGGGACCGCATTACGAGCAGTACTTC. Its translation is CASTLGPHYEQYF.

This clonotype has at least ten counts. The CDR3 DNA is TGTGCCAGCAGCTTAGTGGCAGGGCCTAACTATGGCTACACCTTC. Protein product: CASSLVAGPNYGYTF. The chain has TRBV7-8 and TRBJ1-2; TRBD1 is a possible D gene (5 bases). This CDR3 comprises 15 residues. V was cut by 1 base and J by 0 bases, with 9 bases left in between. Germline CDR1 is SGHVS and CDR2 is FQNEAQ.

In this sample, this clonotype turned up many times. The rearrangement links TRBV7-9 to TRBJ1-5; 9 bases are a match to TRBD1. The CDR3 has 14 residues. V was clipped by 6 bases and J by 8 bases; unmatched bases: 8. CDR1 and CDR2 (germline): SEHNR, FQNEAQ (reference sequence). CDR3 sequence: CASSSPGQGEPQHF. The CDR3 nucleotides are TGTGCCAGCAGTTCACCGGGACAGGGCGAGCCCCAGCATTTT.

This clonotype was observed many times. For the CDR3, the DNA is TGTGCCAGCAGTGAAGAATTCGGCGGGGCTGGGGAGACCCAGTACTTC. Residues: CASSEEFGGAGETQYF. The gene calls are TRBV6-1 and TRBJ2-5; TRBD2 might be the D (6 bases). The CDR3 loop spans 16 amino acids. V was cut by 1 base and J by 5 bases, with 17 bases left in between. CDR1 is MNHNS and CDR2 is SASEGT in the germline V gene.

This clonotype was seen ten or more times. The rearrangement uses TRBV30 and TRBJ2-7; 9 bases line up with TRBD2. The CDR3 sequence is 16 residues long. Germline CDR1 GTSNPN, CDR2 SVGIG (reference sequence). Trimming removed 0 bases from V and 4 bases from J; junction bases left unmatched: 10. The CDR3: CAWSVMSSGTWYEQYF. CDR3 DNA sequence: TGTGCCTGGAGTGTAATGTCTAGCGGGACTTGGTACGAGCAGTACTTC. The complete variable domain, with remaining parts taken from reference TRBV30 and TRBJ2-7, reads SQTIHQWPATLVQPVGSPLSLECTVEGTSNPNLYWYRQAAGRGLQLLFYSVGIGQISSEVPQNLSASRPQDRQFILSSKKLLLSDSGFYLCAWSVMSSGTWYEQYFGPGTRLTVT.

The sample holds a few counts of this clonotype. The V call is TRBV7-9, the J call TRBJ2-1; either TRBD1 or TRBD2 may supply D (6 bases each). The germline gives CDR1 SEHNR, CDR2 FQNEAQ (reference sequence). This CDR3 spans 17 amino acids. Trimming cost V 5 bases and J 5 bases, with 22 bases left between them. The CDR3, as DNA: TGTGCCAGCAGCGGGGACTTCCGAAGGGGGTATAACAATGAGCAGTTCTTC. It encodes CASSGDFRRGYNNEQFF.

This clonotype showed up many times. The rearrangement joins TRBV6-2 or TRBV6-3 to TRBJ2-4, with 13 bases fitting TRBD2. The germline gives CDR1 MNHEY, CDR2 SVGEGT. The ends lost 6 bases at V and 5 bases at J; junction bases unmatched: 16. The CDR3 extends over 19 amino acids. The CDR3 bases are TGTGCCAGCAGCCCCGGACTAGCGGGAGCTCCCAGAGTAGAAAACATTCAGTACTTC. Amino acids: CASSPGLAGAPRVENIQYF.

About this clonotype itself: Mismatch with germline at one junction end may stem from a read error. The V and J genes are TRBV19 and TRBJ1-1; 8 nucleotides match TRBD1. The CDR3 is 13 amino acids. Germline V gene sequence: CDR1 LNHDA, CDR2 SQIVND (reference sequence). This chain's CDR3 is CATFTGGNTEASF. CDR3 nucleotide sequence: TGTGCCACTTTTACAGGGGGGAACACTGAAGCTTCCTTT.